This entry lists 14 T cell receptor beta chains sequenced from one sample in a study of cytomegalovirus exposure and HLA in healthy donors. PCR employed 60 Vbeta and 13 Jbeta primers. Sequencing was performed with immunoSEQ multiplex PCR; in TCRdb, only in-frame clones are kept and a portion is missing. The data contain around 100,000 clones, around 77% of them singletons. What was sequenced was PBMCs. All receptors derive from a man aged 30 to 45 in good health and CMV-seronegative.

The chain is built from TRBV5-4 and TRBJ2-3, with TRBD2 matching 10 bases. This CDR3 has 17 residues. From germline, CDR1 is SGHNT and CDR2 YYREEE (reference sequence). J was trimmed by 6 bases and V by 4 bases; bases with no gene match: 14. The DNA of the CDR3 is TGTGCCAGCAGCCCAGGGGGCAGCGGGGGGGGCCAGGATACGCAGTATTTT. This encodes CASSPGGSGGGQDTQYF.

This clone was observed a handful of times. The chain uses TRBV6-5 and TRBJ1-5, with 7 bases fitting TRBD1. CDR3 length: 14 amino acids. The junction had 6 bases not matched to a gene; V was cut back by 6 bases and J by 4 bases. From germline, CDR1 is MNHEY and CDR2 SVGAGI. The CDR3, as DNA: TGTGCCAGCAGGGCCGGGACAGTTAATCAGCCCCAGCATTTT. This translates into CASRAGTVNQPQHF.

This chain's CDR3 is CASSVMNRGTGELFF. Written as DNA, the CDR3 is TGTGCCAGCAGCGTAATGAATCGGGGGACCGGGGAGCTGTTTTTT. The chain joins TRBV9 to TRBJ2-2; possibly TRBD2 for D (6 bases). The V end was cut by 1 base, the J end by 5 bases, with 12 bases between. Germline V gene data show CDR1 as SGDLS and CDR2 as YYNGEE. The CDR3 is 15 residues long.

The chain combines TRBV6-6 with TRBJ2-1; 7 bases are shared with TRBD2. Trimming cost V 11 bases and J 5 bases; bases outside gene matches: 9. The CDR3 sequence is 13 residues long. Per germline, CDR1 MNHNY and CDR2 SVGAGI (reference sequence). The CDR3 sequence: CAGASGADNEQFF. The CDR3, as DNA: TGTGCCGGCGCTAGCGGTGCCGACAATGAGCAGTTCTTC.

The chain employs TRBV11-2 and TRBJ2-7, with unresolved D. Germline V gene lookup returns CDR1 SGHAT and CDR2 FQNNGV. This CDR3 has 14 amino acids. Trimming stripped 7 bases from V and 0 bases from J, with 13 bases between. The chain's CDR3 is CASTRQPSSYEQYF. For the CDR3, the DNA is TGTGCCAGCACCCGACAACCGAGCTCCTACGAGCAGTACTTC.

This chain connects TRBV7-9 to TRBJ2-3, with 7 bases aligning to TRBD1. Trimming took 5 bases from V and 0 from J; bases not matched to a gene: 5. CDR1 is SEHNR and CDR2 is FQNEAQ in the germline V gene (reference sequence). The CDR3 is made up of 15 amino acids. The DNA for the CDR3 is TGTGCCAGCAGCCCACAGGGGCTCAGCACAGATACGCAGTATTTT. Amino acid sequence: CASSPQGLSTDTQYF.

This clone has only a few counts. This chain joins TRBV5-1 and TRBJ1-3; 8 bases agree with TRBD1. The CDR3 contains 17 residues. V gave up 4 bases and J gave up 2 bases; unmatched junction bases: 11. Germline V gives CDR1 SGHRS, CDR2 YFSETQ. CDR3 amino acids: CASSIGQGRGAGNTIYF. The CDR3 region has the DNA TGCGCCAGCAGCATAGGACAGGGCAGAGGAGCTGGAAACACCATATATTTT.

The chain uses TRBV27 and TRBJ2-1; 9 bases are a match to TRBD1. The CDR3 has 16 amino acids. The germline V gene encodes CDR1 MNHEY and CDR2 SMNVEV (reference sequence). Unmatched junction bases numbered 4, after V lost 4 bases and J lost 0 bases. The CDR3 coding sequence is TGTGCCAGCAGTTCGGGACAGGGTAGCTCCTACAATGAGCAGTTCTTC. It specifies CASSSGQGSSYNEQFF.

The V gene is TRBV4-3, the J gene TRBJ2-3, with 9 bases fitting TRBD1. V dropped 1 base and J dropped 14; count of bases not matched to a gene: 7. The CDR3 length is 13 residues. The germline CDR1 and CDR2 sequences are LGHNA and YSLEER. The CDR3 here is CASSQAPGQGLYF. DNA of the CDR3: TGCGCCAGCAGCCAAGCCCCGGGACAGGGACTGTATTTT.

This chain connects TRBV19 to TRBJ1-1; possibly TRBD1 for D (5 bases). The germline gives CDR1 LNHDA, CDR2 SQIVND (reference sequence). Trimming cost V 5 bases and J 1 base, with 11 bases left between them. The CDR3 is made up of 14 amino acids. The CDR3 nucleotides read TGTGCCAGTAGTTGGGGGGGGTCGAACACTGAAGCTTTCTTT. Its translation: CASSWGGSNTEAFF.

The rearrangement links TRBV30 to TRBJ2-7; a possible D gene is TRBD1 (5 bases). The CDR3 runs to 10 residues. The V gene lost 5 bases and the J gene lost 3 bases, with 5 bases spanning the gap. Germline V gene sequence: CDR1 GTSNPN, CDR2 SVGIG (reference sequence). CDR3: CAWGHYEQYF. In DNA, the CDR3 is TGTGCCTGGGGACACTACGAGCAGTACTTC. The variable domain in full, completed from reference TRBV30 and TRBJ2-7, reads SQTIHQWPATLVQPVGSPLSLECTVEGTSNPNLYWYRQAAGRGLQLLFYSVGIGQISSEVPQNLSASRPQDRQFILSSKKLLLSDSGFYLCAWGHYEQYFGPGTRLTVT.

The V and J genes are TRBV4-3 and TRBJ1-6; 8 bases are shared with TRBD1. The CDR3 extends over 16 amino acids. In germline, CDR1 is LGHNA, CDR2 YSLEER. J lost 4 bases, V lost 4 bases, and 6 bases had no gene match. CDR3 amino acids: CASSPDRVSYNSPLHF. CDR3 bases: TGCGCCAGCAGCCCGGACAGGGTATCGTATAATTCACCCCTCCACTTT.

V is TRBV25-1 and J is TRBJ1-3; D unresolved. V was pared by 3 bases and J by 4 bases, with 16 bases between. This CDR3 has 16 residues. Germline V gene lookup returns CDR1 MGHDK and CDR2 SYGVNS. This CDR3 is CASSDPGRAAGNTIYF. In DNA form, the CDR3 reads TGTGCCAGCAGTGACCCCGGGAGGGCAGCGGGAAACACCATATATTTT.

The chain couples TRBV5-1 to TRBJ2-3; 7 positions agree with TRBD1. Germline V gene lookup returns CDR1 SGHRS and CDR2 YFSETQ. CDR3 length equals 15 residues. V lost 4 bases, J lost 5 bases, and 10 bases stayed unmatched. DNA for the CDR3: TGCGCCAGCAGCGCAGGACAGGTCTTAGGAGATACGCAGTATTTT. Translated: CASSAGQVLGDTQYF.